The sequence of this TCR beta chain was determined in a study of prognosis after radiotherapy for stage I lung cancer. Many counts were recorded for this clonotype. CDR1 and CDR2 from the germline V gene are KGHSH and LQKENI. Trimming stripped 3 bases from V and 4 bases from J, with 10 bases between. The CDR3 runs 14 residues. Genomic DNA served as the source from which two-round multiplex PCR generated TCR beta CDR3 amplicons. TRBV and TRBJ genes each had their own specific primers in first-round PCR. In TCRdb, the multiplex PCR reads were re-called with MiXCR into one record per CDR3 protein. The sample carries about 15,000 distinct CDR3 sequences, about 44% recorded once. Each of two time points yielded six milliliters of peripheral venous blood.

The sequence was collected from a donor over 45 with non-small cell lung cancer. The input for sequencing was PBMCs, taken before or after stereotactic body radiation therapy (not recorded which). The chain recombines TRBV18 with TRBJ1-3; D is possibly TRBD1 (5 bases). The CDR3 protein is CASSPTGKGNTIYF. CDR3 DNA: TGTGCCAGCTCACCTACAGGAAAGGGAAACACCATATATTTT.